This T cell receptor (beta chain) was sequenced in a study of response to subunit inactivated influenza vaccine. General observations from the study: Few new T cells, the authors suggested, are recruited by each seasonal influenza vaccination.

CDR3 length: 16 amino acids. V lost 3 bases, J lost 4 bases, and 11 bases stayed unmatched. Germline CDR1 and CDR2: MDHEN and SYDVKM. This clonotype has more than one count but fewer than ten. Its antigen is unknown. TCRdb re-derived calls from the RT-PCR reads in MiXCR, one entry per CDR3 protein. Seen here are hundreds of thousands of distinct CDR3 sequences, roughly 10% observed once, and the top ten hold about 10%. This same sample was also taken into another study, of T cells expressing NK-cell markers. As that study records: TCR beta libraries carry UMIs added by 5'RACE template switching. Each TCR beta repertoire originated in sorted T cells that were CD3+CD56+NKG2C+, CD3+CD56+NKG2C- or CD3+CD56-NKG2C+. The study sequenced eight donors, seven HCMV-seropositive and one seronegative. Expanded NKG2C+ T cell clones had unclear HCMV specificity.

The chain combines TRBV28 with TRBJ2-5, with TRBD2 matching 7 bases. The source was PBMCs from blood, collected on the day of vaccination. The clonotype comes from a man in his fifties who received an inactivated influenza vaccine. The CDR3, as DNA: TGTGCCAGCAGTTTCCTTGGGGGAGGGCCAACAGAGACCCAGTACTTC. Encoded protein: CASSFLGGGPTETQYF.